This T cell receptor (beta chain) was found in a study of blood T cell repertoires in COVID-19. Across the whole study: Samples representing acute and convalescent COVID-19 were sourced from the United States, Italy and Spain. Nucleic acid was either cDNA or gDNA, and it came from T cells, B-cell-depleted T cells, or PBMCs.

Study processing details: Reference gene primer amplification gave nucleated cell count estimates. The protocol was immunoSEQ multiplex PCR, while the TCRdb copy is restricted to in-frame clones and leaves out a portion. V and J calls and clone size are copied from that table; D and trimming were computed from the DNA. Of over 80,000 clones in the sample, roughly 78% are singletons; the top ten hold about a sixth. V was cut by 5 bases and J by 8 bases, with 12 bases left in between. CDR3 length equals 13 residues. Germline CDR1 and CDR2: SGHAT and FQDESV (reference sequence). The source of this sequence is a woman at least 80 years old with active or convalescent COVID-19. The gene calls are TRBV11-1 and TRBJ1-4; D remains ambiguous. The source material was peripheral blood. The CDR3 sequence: CASSPIEREKLFF. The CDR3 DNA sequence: TGTGCCAGCAGCCCGATAGAACGCGAAAAACTGTTTTTT.